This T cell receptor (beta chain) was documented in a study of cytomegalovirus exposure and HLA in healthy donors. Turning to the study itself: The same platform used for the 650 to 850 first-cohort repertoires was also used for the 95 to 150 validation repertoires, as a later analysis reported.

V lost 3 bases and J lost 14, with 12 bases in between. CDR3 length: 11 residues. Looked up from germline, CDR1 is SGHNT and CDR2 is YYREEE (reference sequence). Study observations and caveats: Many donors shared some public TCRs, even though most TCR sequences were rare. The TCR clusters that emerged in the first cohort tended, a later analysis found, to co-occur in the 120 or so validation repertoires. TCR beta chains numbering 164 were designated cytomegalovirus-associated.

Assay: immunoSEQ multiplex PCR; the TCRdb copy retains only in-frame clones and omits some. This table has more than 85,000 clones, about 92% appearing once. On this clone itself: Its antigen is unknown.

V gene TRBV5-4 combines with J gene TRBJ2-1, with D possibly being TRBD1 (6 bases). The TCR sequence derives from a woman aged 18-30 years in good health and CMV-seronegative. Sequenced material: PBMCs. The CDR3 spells CASSSDSGKFF. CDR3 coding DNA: TGTGCCAGCAGCTCGGACAGCGGAAAGTTCTTC.